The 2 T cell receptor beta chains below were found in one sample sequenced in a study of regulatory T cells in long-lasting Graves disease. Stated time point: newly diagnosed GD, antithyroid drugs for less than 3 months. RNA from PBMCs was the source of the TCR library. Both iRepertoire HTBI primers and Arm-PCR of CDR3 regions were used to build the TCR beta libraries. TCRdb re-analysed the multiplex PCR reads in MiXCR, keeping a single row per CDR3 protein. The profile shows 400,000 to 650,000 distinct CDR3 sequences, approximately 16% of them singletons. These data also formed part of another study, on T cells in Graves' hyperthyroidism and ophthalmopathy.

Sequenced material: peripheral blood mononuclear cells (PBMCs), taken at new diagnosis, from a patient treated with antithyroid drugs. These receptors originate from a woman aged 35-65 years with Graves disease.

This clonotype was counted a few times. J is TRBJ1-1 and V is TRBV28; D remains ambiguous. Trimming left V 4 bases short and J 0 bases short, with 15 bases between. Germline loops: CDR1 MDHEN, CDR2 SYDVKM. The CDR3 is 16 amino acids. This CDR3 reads CASSYRQASLNTEAFF. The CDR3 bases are TGTGCCAGCAGTTATAGGCAGGCTAGTTTGAACACTGAAGCTTTCTTT. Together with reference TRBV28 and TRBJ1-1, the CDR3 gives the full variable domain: DVKVTQSSRYLVKRTGEKVFLECVQDMDHENMFWYRQDPGLGLRLIYFSYDVKMKEKGDIPEGYSVSREKKERFSLILESASTNQTSMYLCASSYRQASLNTEAFFGQGTRLTVV.

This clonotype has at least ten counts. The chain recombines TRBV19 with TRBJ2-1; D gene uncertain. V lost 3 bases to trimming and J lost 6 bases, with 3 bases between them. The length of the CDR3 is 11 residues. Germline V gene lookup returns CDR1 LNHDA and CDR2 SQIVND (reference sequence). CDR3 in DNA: TGTGCCAGTAGTATGGGCAATGAGCAGTTCTTC. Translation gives CASSMGNEQFF.